These 20 T cell receptor beta chains were all obtained from the same sample, sequenced in a study of T cell changes during pregnancy in multiple sclerosis. Data came from immunoSEQ multiplex PCR; TCRdb stores just in-frame clones and leaves some out. The profile shows 70,000 to 80,000 clones, approximately 94% of them singletons. The sequenced sample was peripheral blood, obtained in the third trimester of pregnancy. These receptors all stem from a female donor with multiple sclerosis, enrolled in a pregnancy study.

The gene calls are TRBV5-1 and TRBJ2-7; 9 nucleotides line up with TRBD1. CDR3 length: 14 amino acids. Germline CDR1 SGHRS, CDR2 YFSETQ. V was pared by 0 bases and J by 5 bases, with 3 bases of the junction left unmatched. CDR3 in DNA: TGCGCCAGCAGCTTGGAGGGACAGGGCAACGAGCAGTACTTC. It translates to CASSLEGQGNEQYF.

The chain links TRBV4-1 to TRBJ2-1; D call uncertain. CDR1 and CDR2 from the germline V gene are MGHRA and YSYEKL. V was cut by 0 bases and J by 5 bases, with 11 bases left in between. The CDR3 length is 15 residues. The CDR3: CASSQDRLFNNEQFF. For the CDR3, the DNA is TGCGCCAGCAGCCAAGATCGGTTGTTCAACAATGAGCAGTTCTTC.

The J gene is TRBJ2-5, the V gene TRBV19; 12 nucleotides match TRBD2. Unmatched junction bases numbered 0, after V lost 6 bases and J lost 1 base. This CDR3 contains 14 residues. CDR1 is LNHDA, CDR2 SQIVND, per germline (reference sequence). This CDR3 reads CASRTSGGQETQYF. CDR3 coding DNA: TGTGCCAGTAGGACTAGCGGGGGCCAAGAGACCCAGTACTTC.

This chain joins TRBV11-2 and TRBJ2-7; 7 nucleotides align to TRBD2. The CDR3 spans 14 residues. V lost 5 bases to trimming and J lost 6 bases; unmatched junction nucleotides: 10. Germline V gene sequence: CDR1 SGHAT, CDR2 FQNNGV. In nucleotides, the CDR3 is TGTGCCAGCAGCCCGAGTCAGGGAGGGTTCGAGCAGTACTTC. Amino acids: CASSPSQGGFEQYF.

The DNA for the CDR3 is TGTGCCAGCAGCCAAGGGCCCCCTTGGACAGGGGGAGAGACCCAGTACTTC. Translation gives CASSQGPPWTGGETQYF. The chain combines TRBV4-2 with TRBJ2-5; 10 nucleotides line up with TRBD1. Germline V gene sequence: CDR1 LGHNA, CDR2 YNFKEQ. This CDR3 spans 17 amino acids. V dropped 1 base and J dropped 4; count of bases not matched to a gene: 9.

The chain carries TRBV5-3 and TRBJ1-5; perhaps TRBD1 as D (5 bases). TRBV5-3 is an ORF; its function is uncertain. This CDR3 has 12 residues. Trimming took off 10 bases at V and 3 bases at J, with 11 bases between the two ends. CDR3 sequence reads: CALGGVNQPQHF. CDR3 sequence (DNA): TGTGCCCTCGGGGGGGTCAATCAGCCCCAGCATTTT.

The genes are TRBV6-5 and TRBJ2-7, with D possibly matching TRBD1 (6 bases). This CDR3 region has 13 residues. The ends were cut back, 5 bases at V and 0 bases at J, with 8 bases in the middle. CDR1 is MNHEY, CDR2 SVGAGI, per germline. DNA for the CDR3: TGTGCCAGCAGTCTAGGGGGCTCCTACGAGCAGTACTTC. Translation gives CASSLGGSYEQYF.

The chain links TRBV10-2 to TRBJ1-1; 10 nucleotides align to TRBD1. Germline CDR1 is WSHSY and CDR2 is SAAADI. V shed 5 bases, J shed 8 bases, and the junction held 5 bases outside the gene matches. This CDR3 spans 13 amino acids. The DNA for the CDR3 is TGCGCCAGCAGTCTGGACAGGGGGACGGAAGCTTTCTTT. Protein: CASSLDRGTEAFF.

V and J are TRBV9 and TRBJ2-4; TRBD2 matches at 10 bases. The CDR3 contains 19 residues. The V and J ends lost 3 bases and 1 base, in that order; junction bases with no gene match: 13. CDR1 and CDR2 (germline): SGDLS, YYNGEE. The CDR3 DNA reads TGTGCCAGCAGCGCAGACCGGGGGGAGACTAGCGGGGCCAAAAACATTCAGTACTTC. As protein: CASSADRGETSGAKNIQYF. The variable domain in full, completed from reference TRBV9 and TRBJ2-4, reads DSGVTQTPKHLITATGQRVTLRCSPRSGDLSVYWYQQSLDQGLQFLIQYYNGEERAKGNILERFSAQQFPDLHSELNLSSLELGDSALYFCASSADRGETSGAKNIQYFGAGTRLSVL.

This clone showed up just once. The rearrangement joins TRBV7-2 to TRBJ2-1; TRBD2 might be the D (7 bases). This CDR3 comprises 16 residues. From germline, CDR1 is SGHTA and CDR2 FQGNSA. The V and J ends lost 1 base and 7 bases respectively, with 17 bases between them. CDR3 bases: TGTGCCAGCAGCTTAGGAGGGGGGGGCGGTTGGAATGAGCAGTTCTTC. It yields the protein CASSLGGGGGWNEQFF.

CDR3 bases: TGTGCCAGCAGTAAAGGGGGGGAGTTTTATGGCTACACCTTC. Protein sequence: CASSKGGEFYGYTF. The J gene is TRBJ1-2, the V gene TRBV9; D may be TRBD1 (6 bases). Germline V gene lookup returns CDR1 SGDLS and CDR2 YYNGEE. Trimming stripped 5 bases from V and 5 bases from J, with 16 bases between. There are 14 residues in the CDR3.

The V and J genes are TRBV11-2 and TRBJ2-1; 11 bases are a match to TRBD2. Germline V gives CDR1 SGHAT, CDR2 FQNNGV. The CDR3 contains 16 residues. V shed 4 bases, J shed 7 bases, and the junction held 9 bases outside the gene matches. The CDR3: CASSSVSGGGWNEQFF. The CDR3 nucleotides are TGTGCCAGCAGCTCGGTTAGCGGGGGGGGATGGAATGAGCAGTTCTTC.

V gene TRBV6-6 combines with J gene TRBJ1-5; D unresolved. V gave up 7 bases and J gave up 0 bases, with 4 bases separating them. This CDR3 is 12 amino acids long. Germline V gives CDR1 MNHNY, CDR2 SVGAGI (reference sequence). CDR3 residues: CASTNSNQPQHF. The CDR3 bases are TGTGCCAGCACCAATAGCAATCAGCCCCAGCATTTT.

The chain carries TRBV6-6 and TRBJ2-7; TRBD1 matches at 7 bases. This CDR3 contains 14 residues. V was clipped by 4 bases and J by 0 bases; unmatched bases: 3. Germline-derived CDR1 and CDR2 are MNHNY and SVGAGI (reference sequence). As DNA, the CDR3 is TGTGCCAGCAGTTCGGGACAGCACTCCTACGAGCAGTACTTC. This translates into CASSSGQHSYEQYF.

The rearrangement uses TRBV18 and TRBJ1-6; TRBD1 matches 9 bases. Germline V gene data show CDR1 as KGHSH and CDR2 as LQKENI. The CDR3 has 16 amino acids. V was pared by 6 bases and J by 6 bases, with 9 bases of the junction left unmatched. CDR3 nucleotide sequence: TGTGCCAGCTCGTCACCAGTGGGACAGGGTAATTCACCCCTCCACTTT. This translates into CASSSPVGQGNSPLHF.

The V call is TRBV9, the J call TRBJ2-5; 11 bases align to TRBD2. Germline assignment: CDR1 SGDLS and CDR2 YYNGEE. Losses at the gene ends were 4 bases for V and 3 bases for J; bases not matched to a gene: 5. This CDR3 region has 15 residues. As DNA, the CDR3 is TGTGCCAGCAGCACAGGGACTAGCGGTAAAGAGACCCAGTACTTC. It codes for CASSTGTSGKETQYF.

V and J are TRBV7-9 and TRBJ1-1, with unresolved D. This CDR3 is built from 11 residues. Per germline, CDR1 SEHNR and CDR2 FQNEAQ (reference sequence). The CDR3 loop reads CAAQLNTEAFF. CDR3 nucleotides: TGTGCAGCCCAACTGAACACTGAAGCTTTCTTT.

This chain joins TRBV2 and TRBJ2-5; D is unresolved. In germline, CDR1 is SNHLY, CDR2 FYNNEI. The V end was cut by 4 bases, the J end by 4 bases, with 4 bases between. There are 11 residues in the CDR3. The DNA for the CDR3 is TGTGCCAGCAGTGCAGGAGAGACCCAGTACTTC. Protein: CASSAGETQYF. Combining the CDR3 with reference TRBV2 and TRBJ2-5 gives the whole variable domain EPEVTQTPSHQVTQMGQEVILRCVPISNHLYFYWYRQILGQKVEFLVSFYNNEISEKSEIFDDQFSVERPDGSNFTLKIRSTKLEDSAMYFCASSAGETQYFGPGTRLLVL.

The V and J genes are TRBV29-1 and TRBJ2-7; 10 positions agree with TRBD1. CDR3 size: 14 residues. Germline-derived CDR1 and CDR2 are SQVTM and ANQGSEA. After removal of 7 bases from V and 3 bases from J, the junction contained 9 bases not matched to a gene. The CDR3: CSALGGTGVYEQYF. The DNA for the CDR3 is TGCAGCGCCCTGGGAGGGACAGGGGTCTACGAGCAGTACTTC.

This rearrangement joins TRBV30 to TRBJ1-1; D is undetermined. Deletions cut 0 bases from V and 6 bases from J, with 8 bases between. Looked up from germline, CDR1 is GTSNPN and CDR2 is SVGIG (reference sequence). The CDR3 is 12 amino acids. The CDR3 loop is CAWSVSGSEAFF. DNA for the CDR3: TGTGCCTGGAGTGTATCGGGTTCTGAAGCTTTCTTT.